Here is one T cell receptor (beta chain) with its context. As yet, its antigen is unknown. This table comes from immunoSEQ multiplex PCR, and its TCRdb copy is limited to in-frame clones, with some not included. The sample has about 200,000 clones; 80% to 85% are singletons. The source of the sample is a study of cytomegalovirus exposure and HLA in healthy donors. Study-level results: Some public TCRs appeared in many individuals, while most sequences were rare. Published work reported that the classifier diagnosed cytomegalovirus status with high specificity and sensitivity. The study recorded 160 or so TCR beta chains that were cytomegalovirus-associated. First-cohort TCR clusters were later found to tend to co-occur in the 120 or so validation repertoires.

Losses at the gene ends were 1 base for V and 0 bases for J; bases not matched to a gene: 5. Germline V lookup: CDR1 SEHNR, CDR2 FQNEAQ (reference sequence). The CDR3 runs 18 residues. The clonotype was recovered from a woman aged 30 to 39 in good health and CMV-seronegative. Material: PBMCs. V usage is TRBV7-9 and J usage is TRBJ2-6, with 8 nucleotides matching TRBD1. CDR3 in DNA: TGTGCCAGCAGCTTAGTCCCAGGGGGCACCTCTGGGGCCAACGTCCTGACTTTC. As protein: CASSLVPGGTSGANVLTF.